Listed here is a single TCR beta chain. V was pared by 8 bases and J by 3 bases, with 5 bases of the junction left unmatched. In germline, CDR1 is SNHLY, CDR2 FYNNEI. CDR3 length: 14 amino acids. These data are taken from a study of blood T cell repertoires in COVID-19. Study details: The origin of the acute and convalescent COVID-19 samples was the United States, Italy and Spain. Sources were T cells, B-cell-depleted T cells, or PBMCs; the material itself was cDNA or gDNA.

Per the study methods: Scientists estimated how many nucleated cells there were by amplifying reference gene primers. Assay used: immunoSEQ multiplex PCR; TCRdb lists only in-frame clones, some missing. D and trimming come from the DNA, and the V and J calls and clone size come from that table. The sample records tens of thousands of clones, 84% being singletons. The sequencing sample was made of peripheral blood. J is TRBJ2-1 and V is TRBV2; TRBD2 aligns across 9 bases. This TCR came from a human donor in a cohort sampled during active COVID-19. CDR3 in amino acids: CASGGGGGYNEQFF. The CDR3 nucleotides are TGTGCCAGCGGCGGGGGGGGCGGCTACAATGAGCAGTTCTTC. Together with reference TRBV2 and TRBJ2-1, the CDR3 gives the full variable domain: EPEVTQTPSHQVTQMGQEVILRCVPISNHLYFYWYRQILGQKVEFLVSFYNNEISEKSEIFDDQFSVERPDGSNFTLKIRSTKLEDSAMYFCASGGGGGYNEQFFGPGTRLTVL.